This TCR beta chain originates from a study of T cell changes during pregnancy in multiple sclerosis. Measured with immunoSEQ multiplex PCR; TCRdb has only the in-frame clones, and not every one. The profile covers tens of thousands of clones, with 91% appearing a single time and around 0.78% taken by the ten largest. CDR1 SGDLS and CDR2 YYNGEE come from the germline V gene. Between the trimmed V and J ends, which lost 0 bases and 7 bases, there was a span of 8 bases. This CDR3 contains 14 residues. The specimen was CD4+ T cells from peripheral blood mononuclear cells, collected before pregnancy. This receptor was identified in a female donor with multiple sclerosis, enrolled in a pregnancy study. The gene calls are TRBV9 and TRBJ1-6; D is uncertain. The DNA for the CDR3 is TGTGCCAGCAGCGTAGGGCTCACCAATTCACCCCTCCACTTT. The encoded protein is CASSVGLTNSPLHF.